This T cell receptor (beta chain) appears in the sequencing data of a study of blood T cell repertoires in COVID-19. Study summary: Whether acute or convalescent, the COVID-19 samples came from the United States, Italy and Spain. T cells, B-cell-depleted T cells, or PBMCs supplied cDNA or gDNA.

In the study's own analysis: Estimation of nucleated cell counts relied on the amplification of reference gene primers. TCRdb's copy holds only in-frame clones and misses some; the assay was immunoSEQ multiplex PCR. V, J and clone size are taken as reported in that table, and D and trimming were inferred from the DNA itself. Seen here are approximately 110,000 clones, 82% observed once, and the top ten hold 15%. This clone was seen once. V dropped 0 bases and J dropped 5 bases, with 10 bases sitting between them. Germline assignment: CDR1 GTSNPN and CDR2 SVGIG (reference sequence). This CDR3 has 13 residues.

The receptor was isolated from an elderly woman with acute or convalescent COVID-19. This rearrangement joins TRBV30 to TRBJ2-5, with D maybe TRBD2 (5 bases). The sequenced sample consisted of peripheral blood. Written as DNA, the CDR3 is TGTGCCTGGAGTGTAGAGGGCTGGGAGACCCAGTACTTC. It is translated as CAWSVEGWETQYF.